Listed below are T cell receptor beta chains from one sample, sequenced in a study of blood T cell repertoires in COVID-19. Here immunoSEQ multiplex PCR was the method, and the copy in TCRdb shows in-frame clones only, minus some. The repertoire has around 260,000 clones, more than 75% of them found once; the top ten carry about 1.4%. The sample consisted of peripheral blood. The receptors were sampled from a woman aged 40-49 years who had recovered from COVID-19. Each CDR3 is given with its conserved first and last residue. D genes are given only for firm matches. A row's size may be missing; if present it is once, few, many or a size class.

J	V	D	size	DNA	CDR3
TRBJ1-2	TRBV6-5	.	.	TGTGCCAGCAGTTTCCTCGCGGGCCTAAGCTACACCTTC	CASSFLAGLSYTF
TRBJ1-2	TRBV7-9	TRBD1	.	TGTGCCAGCAGCTTGACAGGGGGCAATGTTGGCTACACCTTC	CASSLTGGNVGYTF
TRBJ1-1	TRBV13	TRBD1	once	TGTGCCAGCAGCTCGCGCAGACAGGGTATGTACACTGAAGCTTTCTTT	CASSSRRQGMYTEAFF
TRBJ2-7	TRBV6-1	.	.	TGTGCCAGCAGTGAAAGGAGGGATGAGCAGTACTTC	CASSERRDEQYF
TRBJ2-7	TRBV5-4	.	once	TGTGCCAGCAGCTTGGGGTCGGCGCAGGCCTACGAGCAGTACTTC	CASSLGSAQAYEQYF
TRBJ2-2	TRBV28	.	once	TGTGCCAGCAGTGTTCCCGGGACTCTTACCGGGGAGCTGTTTTTT	CASSVPGTLTGELFF
TRBJ2-3	TRBV7-2	.	once	TGTGCCAGCAGCGAAACCCTCAGTGCAGATACGCAGTATTTT	CASSETLSADTQYF
TRBJ2-3	TRBV28	.	.	TGTGCCAGCAGTTTAGGGCCAGATACGCAGTATTTT	CASSLGPDTQYF
TRBJ2-3	TRBV11-2	.	.	TGTGCCAGCAGCTTATGGGGGGTCGGCACAGATACGCAGTATTTT	CASSLWGVGTDTQYF
TRBJ2-5	TRBV4-3	.	.	TGCGCCAGCAGCCAGTGGGGATTGCCGGGGGAGACCCAGTACTTC	CASSQWGLPGETQYF
TRBJ1-4	TRBV7-9	.	.	TGTGCCAGCAGGCTTGGGACATCAAAACTGTTTTTT	CASRLGTSKLFF
TRBJ2-7	TRBV5-4	.	.	TGTGCCAGCAGCCCCCCTTCCTCCTACGAGCAGTACTTC	CASSPPSSYEQYF
TRBJ2-3	TRBV5-4	TRBD2	.	TGTGCCAGCAGCTTGGACCTACTAGCGGGGGGCACAGATACGCAGTATTTT	CASSLDLLAGGTDTQYF
TRBJ2-2	TRBV7-2	TRBD2	.	TGTGCCAGCAGCCAGGGGAGCACTAGCGGGGGGGCAAGCGGGGAGCTGTTTTTT	CASSQGSTSGGASGELFF
TRBJ1-1	TRBV5-1	.	.	TGCGCCAGCAGCTCACAGAGTCCGAGCACTGAAGCTTTCTTT	CASSSQSPSTEAFF
TRBJ2-7	TRBV7-2	.	.	TGTGCCAGCAGCTATATAGGACGGGAATCCTACGAGCAGTACTTC	CASSYIGRESYEQYF
TRBJ1-2	TRBV5-4	.	once	TGTGCCAGCAGCTTGGAACAGAGAGGCTACACCTTC	CASSLEQRGYTF
TRBJ1-2	TRBV5-1	TRBD1	.	TGCGCCAGCAGCTTGGAACAGGGGAGAATCGGCTACACCTTC	CASSLEQGRIGYTF
TRBJ2-7	TRBV7-2	.	few	TGTGCCAGCAGGAGTGGACACCTGGAGCAGTACTTC	CASRSGHLEQYF
TRBJ2-5	TRBV5-4	.	.	TGTGCCAGCAGCTTGCCTAGGGAGACCCAGTACTTC	CASSLPRETQYF
TRBJ2-1	TRBV6-1	TRBD1	.	TGTGCCAGCAGCGAAGGGACAGATCGGGGTGAGCAGTTCTTC	CASSEGTDRGEQFF
TRBJ2-3	TRBV4-1	TRBD2	once	TGCGCCAGCAGCCAAGAACTAGCGGGTGGGGCAGATACGCAGTATTTT	CASSQELAGGADTQYF
TRBJ2-7	TRBV6-2/TRBV6-3	TRBD1	.	TGTGCCAGCAGTTACCTGCCCGGACAGGGGTCCTACGAGCAGTACTTC	CASSYLPGQGSYEQYF
TRBJ2-2	TRBV5-5	TRBD1	once	TGTGCCAGCAGCTGGGGACAGGGAGTAGCCGGGGAGCTGTTTTTT	CASSWGQGVAGELFF